The 28 T cell receptor beta chains reported below all come from one sample, sequenced in a study of cytomegalovirus exposure and HLA in healthy donors. The PCR contained 60 Vbeta and 13 Jbeta primers. Sequencing was performed with immunoSEQ multiplex PCR; in TCRdb, only in-frame clones are kept and a portion is missing. This repertoire shows under 200,000 clones, roughly 82% found once; its top ten account for 0.5% to 0.55%. The sequencing input was PBMCs. All receptors derive from a woman between 50 and 59 years old in good health and CMV-seronegative.

The rearrangement uses TRBV9 and TRBJ1-4, with 10 nucleotides matching TRBD1. Trimming removed 3 bases from V and 8 bases from J; junction bases left unmatched: 7. The CDR3 is 15 amino acids. Germline assignment: CDR1 SGDLS and CDR2 YYNGEE. CDR3 sequence (DNA): TGTGCCAGCAGCGCCCGGGGGGACAGGGGAGAAAAACTGTTTTTT. Protein sequence: CASSARGDRGEKLFF.

The chain carries TRBV19 and TRBJ1-1; D may be TRBD1 (5 bases). The germline V gene encodes CDR1 LNHDA and CDR2 SQIVND (reference sequence). The CDR3 has 16 amino acids. V was pared by 6 bases and J by 0 bases, with 17 bases between. CDR3 nucleotide sequence: TGTGCCAGTAGGCACGAACGCCAGGGCATGAACACTGAAGCTTTCTTT. This translates into CASRHERQGMNTEAFF.

V usage is TRBV5-1 and J usage is TRBJ2-1; TRBD2 might be the D (5 bases). V was cut by 5 bases and J by 5 bases, with 5 bases left in between. The germline CDR1 and CDR2 sequences are SGHRS and YFSETQ. The CDR3 contains 11 residues. The CDR3 sequence is CASRLDNEQFF. The CDR3 coding sequence is TGCGCCAGCAGACTAGACAATGAGCAGTTCTTC.

The V gene is TRBV6-5, the J gene TRBJ2-1, with D unclear. The CDR3 sequence is 11 residues long. Germline CDR1 and CDR2: MNHEY and SVGAGI. The V end was cut by 5 bases, the J end by 9 bases, with 8 bases between. The CDR3: CASSILGEQFF. The CDR3 DNA reads TGTGCCAGCAGTATCCTAGGTGAGCAGTTCTTC.

With regard to this clone: At one end the junction does not follow the germline gene, possibly because of a read error. Other DNA variants within this sample encode the same CDR3. The DNA for the CDR3 is TGTGCTAGCAGCCTATCGATAGAGGGGGATGAGCAGTTCTTC. It encodes CASSLSIEGDEQFF. V usage is TRBV7-7 and J usage is TRBJ2-1; TRBD1 is a possible D gene (6 bases). The CDR3 sequence is 14 residues long. Germline-derived CDR1 and CDR2 are SSHAT and FNYEAQ (reference sequence).

The V gene is TRBV15, the J gene TRBJ1-3; D gene unclear. Between the trimmed V and J ends, which lost 3 bases and 4 bases, there was a span of 7 bases. The germline V gene encodes CDR1 LNHNV and CDR2 YYDKDF (reference sequence). This CDR3 has 13 residues. CDR3 DNA sequence: TGTGCCACCAGCAGGCGGGAGGGAAACACCATATATTTT. Encoded protein: CATSRREGNTIYF.

The chain carries TRBV7-4 and TRBJ1-5, with D unresolved. Germline V lookup: CDR1 SGHVT, CDR2 SQSDAQ. This CDR3 comprises 13 residues. V lost 5 bases to trimming and J lost 5 bases, with 10 bases between them. The CDR3 is CASSADGDQPQHF. CDR3 nucleotide sequence: TGTGCCAGCAGCGCCGACGGGGATCAGCCCCAGCATTTT.

The J gene is TRBJ2-1, the V gene TRBV27; tentative D call: TRBD2 (6 bases). Per germline, CDR1 MNHEY and CDR2 SMNVEV (reference sequence). The CDR3 length is 16 residues. The ends were cut back, 3 bases at V and 0 bases at J, with 12 bases in the middle. The CDR3 reads CASSFSGLSSYNEQFF. In DNA form, the CDR3 reads TGTGCCAGCAGTTTCTCCGGACTAAGCTCCTACAATGAGCAGTTCTTC.

This chain joins TRBV5-1 and TRBJ2-5, with 7 bases fitting TRBD2. The DNA end lines up better with TRBJ2-7; the J call may be wrong. The CDR3 extends over 15 amino acids. In germline, CDR1 is SGHRS, CDR2 YFSETQ. CDR3 DNA: TGCGCCAGCAGCCACAACGCGCGGGAGTTCTACGAGCAGTACTTC. Residues: CASSHNAREFYEQYF.

In nucleotides, the CDR3 is TGTGCCAGCAGCCCCCGGGACAGTCGAAACTATGGCTACACCTTC. It encodes CASSPRDSRNYGYTF. The rearrangement uses TRBV5-4 and TRBJ1-2, with 7 bases identical to TRBD1. Unmatched junction bases numbered 8, after V lost 4 bases and J lost 2 bases. The CDR3 runs 15 residues. Germline CDR1 is SGHNT and CDR2 is YYREEE (reference sequence). Using reference TRBV5-4 and TRBJ1-2 for the parts outside the CDR3, the full variable domain is ETGVTQSPTHLIKTRGQQVTLRCSSQSGHNTVSWYQQALGQGPQFIFQYYREEENGRGNFPPRFSGLQFPNYSSELNVNALELDDSALYLCASSPRDSRNYGYTFGSGTRLTVV.

This clone was observed a handful of times. This chain uses TRBV7-8 with TRBJ1-5; D not resolved. Trimming shortened V by 1 base and J by 3 bases, and 10 bases separated the two germline ends. CDR1 is SGHVS, CDR2 FQNEAQ, per germline. The CDR3 loop spans 15 amino acids. CDR3 nucleotide sequence: TGTGCCAGCAGCTTAGGAGCGGGCAACAATCAGCCCCAGCATTTT. It codes for CASSLGAGNNQPQHF.

CDR3 coding DNA: TGTGCCAGCAGCTTATCTAGCACAGATGAAAAACTGTTTTTT. Amino acid sequence: CASSLSSTDEKLFF. V usage is TRBV7-9 and J usage is TRBJ1-4; D is undetermined. Germline lookup yields CDR1 SEHNR and CDR2 FQNEAQ (reference sequence). The CDR3 contains 14 residues. Trimming removed 2 bases from V and 6 bases from J, with 10 bases in between.

This chain links TRBV6-1 with TRBJ2-1; D gene unclear. This CDR3 is built from 13 residues. Germline V lookup: CDR1 MNHNS, CDR2 SASEGT. V lost 4 bases, J lost 0 bases, and 4 bases lay in between. The CDR3: CASSAGSYNEQFF. Here the CDR3 DNA reads TGTGCCAGCAGTGCGGGCTCCTACAATGAGCAGTTCTTC.

The rearrangement joins TRBV10-1 to TRBJ2-1, with D uncertain. The V end was cut by 4 bases, the J end by 7 bases, with 17 bases between. Per the germline V gene, CDR1 is WNHNN and CDR2 is SYGVQD (reference sequence). The CDR3 is 15 amino acids. The CDR3 coding sequence is TGCGCCAGCAGTGGGGTGCGCAGGCCCGTGAATGAGCAGTTCTTC. Translated, it gives CASSGVRRPVNEQFF.

The gene calls are TRBV7-9 and TRBJ2-1; TRBD2 matches 7 bases. Germline assignment: CDR1 SEHNR and CDR2 FQNEAQ (reference sequence). This CDR3 comprises 15 residues. J gave up 0 bases and V 7 bases, and 6 bases lay outside the gene matches. This CDR3 is CASIRGGSSYNEQFF. The CDR3 region has the DNA TGTGCCAGCATCCGGGGCGGGAGCTCCTACAATGAGCAGTTCTTC.

The CDR3 loop reads CASSLALRGLELFF. In nucleotides, the CDR3 is TGTGCCAGCAGCTTAGCGCTAAGGGGCCTGGAGCTGTTTTTT. This chain joins TRBV7-9 and TRBJ2-2, with a weak D call TRBD1 (5 bases). This CDR3 comprises 14 residues. CDR1 and CDR2 (germline): SEHNR, FQNEAQ (reference sequence). V lost 0 bases, J lost 10 bases, and 12 bases lay in between.

The rearrangement joins TRBV2 to TRBJ1-1; no reliable D call. Germline-derived CDR1 and CDR2 are SNHLY and FYNNEI. V was cut by 6 bases and J by 2 bases, with 16 bases left in between. The CDR3 has 15 residues. CDR3 bases: TGTGCCAGCAGCCCATTCAGTAGCGTCAACACTGAAGCTTTCTTT. This codes for CASSPFSSVNTEAFF.

Only a few counts were recorded for this clone. The chain employs TRBV15 and TRBJ2-3; no definite D call. The germline gives CDR1 LNHNV, CDR2 YYDKDF (reference sequence). The CDR3 totals 13 residues. With 2 bases removed from V and 4 bases from J, the gap between germline ends came to 7 bases. CDR3 protein: CATSRNPADTQYF. As DNA, the CDR3 is TGTGCCACCAGCAGAAATCCGGCAGATACGCAGTATTTT.

The rearrangement uses TRBV2 and TRBJ2-7, with a weak D call TRBD1 (5 bases). CDR1 is SNHLY, CDR2 FYNNEI, per germline. Trimming pared 11 bases from V and 4 bases from J, leaving 18 bases between. CDR3 length: 13 residues. This chain's CDR3 is CAQSGRDGYEQYF. CDR3 DNA sequence: TGTGCCCAGAGTGGCAGGGATGGGTACGAGCAGTACTTC.

The V call is TRBV11-1, the J call TRBJ2-2, with 11 bases that match TRBD2. Germline CDR1 reads SGHAT; CDR2 reads FQDESV (reference sequence). The V gene end was trimmed by 5 bases and the J gene end by 9 bases; junction bases not matched to a gene: 8. This CDR3 region has 15 residues. Here the CDR3 DNA reads TGTGCCAGCAGCCCTCTAGCGGGGGGAGGAAGGGAGCTGTTTTTT. Residues: CASSPLAGGGRELFF.

The V gene is TRBV28, the J gene TRBJ2-3, with D possibly TRBD1 on 6 matching bases. The V gene's germline CDR1 is MDHEN and CDR2 SYDVKM. V lost 7 bases to trimming and J lost 1 base, with 12 bases between them. This CDR3 region has 14 residues. The CDR3 bases are TGTGCCAGCAAACGAGGACAGCGCACAGATACGCAGTATTTT. This codes for CASKRGQRTDTQYF.

This rearrangement joins TRBV10-3 to TRBJ2-7; 12 bases line up with TRBD1. Germline V gene sequence: CDR1 ENHRY, CDR2 SYGVKD. The trim removed 6 bases at V and 0 bases at J, leaving 9 bases unmatched. This CDR3 has 17 amino acids. CDR3 sequence: CAIRKGQGAGASYEQYF. CDR3 DNA: TGTGCCATCAGGAAGGGACAGGGGGCCGGAGCCTCCTACGAGCAGTACTTC.

The gene calls are TRBV9 and TRBJ2-1; a weak D match, TRBD2 (6 bases). CDR1 is SGDLS and CDR2 is YYNGEE in the germline V gene. This CDR3 region has 14 residues. V gave up 4 bases and J gave up 7 bases, with 15 bases separating them. The CDR3 coding sequence is TGTGCCAGCAGCCTTCGACCAGGGAGGAATGAGCAGTTCTTC. Protein product: CASSLRPGRNEQFF. Based on the CDR3 plus reference TRBV9 and TRBJ2-1, the full variable domain is DSGVTQTPKHLITATGQRVTLRCSPRSGDLSVYWYQQSLDQGLQFLIQYYNGEERAKGNILERFSAQQFPDLHSELNLSSLELGDSALYFCASSLRPGRNEQFFGPGTRLTVL.

This chain joins TRBV28 and TRBJ1-5, with 7 bases lining up with TRBD1. The CDR3 sequence is 19 residues long. In germline, CDR1 is MDHEN, CDR2 SYDVKM. After removal of 2 bases from V and 7 bases from J, the junction contained 20 bases not matched to a gene. Here the CDR3 DNA reads TGTGCCAGCAGTTTAAGTTACAGGGGAAAAGGAAAGGCAATGCAGCCCCAGCATTTT. The encoded protein is CASSLSYRGKGKAMQPQHF.

V is TRBV12-2 and J is TRBJ2-3; TRBD2, as called in the table, went unchecked against the DNA. TRBV12-2 is a documented pseudogene. The CDR3 consists of 12 residues. CDR3 protein: CASRFATDTQYF. The CDR3 DNA follows: TGTGCAAGTCGCTTCGCGACAGATACGCAGTATTTT.

V and J are TRBV7-3 and TRBJ2-1, with D maybe TRBD2 (5 bases). Deletions cut 2 bases from V and 6 bases from J, with 8 bases between. In germline, CDR1 is SGHTA, CDR2 FQGTGA. CDR3 length equals 13 residues. The CDR3 is CASSLGLANEQFF. CDR3 DNA sequence: TGTGCCAGCAGCTTAGGGCTAGCCAATGAGCAGTTCTTC.

The chain links TRBV7-6 to TRBJ2-1, with D unclear. Germline V gene lookup returns CDR1 SGHVS and CDR2 FNYEAQ. The CDR3 has 16 amino acids. V gave up 0 bases and J gave up 4 bases, with 13 bases separating them. Written as DNA, the CDR3 is TGTGCCAGCAGCTTAGCAGCATTTGGCAGGTACAATGAGCAGTTCTTC. It translates to CASSLAAFGRYNEQFF.

V usage is TRBV7-8 and J usage is TRBJ2-6; D call uncertain. Trimming left V 1 base short and J 1 base short, with 5 bases between. This CDR3 has 15 residues. CDR1 is SGHVS, CDR2 FQNEAQ, per germline. The CDR3 sequence: CASSLGQSGANVLTF. Here the CDR3 DNA reads TGTGCCAGCAGCTTAGGTCAGTCTGGGGCCAACGTCCTGACTTTC.